The 5 T cell receptor beta chains given below trace back to one sample, sequenced in a study of blood T cell repertoires in COVID-19. Only in-frame clones appear in the TCRdb table, and some are missing; sequencing was by immunoSEQ multiplex PCR. The table includes about 50,000 clones, around four fifths detected once. The sample was peripheral blood. These TCRs come from a woman aged 80 or over with acute or convalescent COVID-19.

In DNA form, the CDR3 reads TGCGCCAGCAGCCCCGGTGGGACAGAACAGTACGAGCAGTACTTC. It codes for CASSPGGTEQYEQYF. J is TRBJ2-7 and V is TRBV5-1; 7 bases line up with TRBD1. The CDR3 is 15 residues long. With V trimmed by 4 bases and J by 4 bases, 11 bases remained unmatched. Germline V gene data show CDR1 as SGHRS and CDR2 as YFSETQ. The whole variable domain, filled in from reference TRBV5-1 and TRBJ2-7, reads KAGVTQTPRYLIKTRGQQVTLSCSPISGHRSVSWYQQTPGQGLQFLFEYFSETQRNKGNFPGRFSGRQFSNSRSEMNVSTLELGDSALYLCASSPGGTEQYEQYFGPGTRLTVT.

The chain is built from TRBV7-2 and TRBJ2-7, with 11 positions matching TRBD1. Germline V gene lookup returns CDR1 SGHTA and CDR2 FQGNSA. This CDR3 comprises 15 residues. V shed 5 bases, J shed 3 bases, and the junction held 6 bases outside the gene matches. The chain's CDR3 is CASSKGTGGIYEQYF. The DNA for the CDR3 is TGTGCCAGCAGCAAAGGGACAGGGGGAATCTACGAGCAGTACTTC.

The genes are TRBV12-5 and TRBJ1-3, with D possibly TRBD1 on 5 matching bases. CDR1 and CDR2 from the germline V gene are LGHNT and FRNRAP. CDR3 length: 15 amino acids. Trimming took 5 bases from V and 4 from J, leaving 15 bases between them. This chain's CDR3 is CASGRGTGFGNTIYF. The CDR3, as DNA: TGTGCTAGTGGTCGCGGCACAGGTTTCGGAAACACCATATATTTT.

This chain connects TRBV29-1 to TRBJ1-2, with a possible D match to TRBD1 (5 bases). Germline values: CDR1 SQVTM, CDR2 ANQGSEA. V shed 4 bases and J shed 3 bases, with 15 bases lying between them. The CDR3 covers 14 residues. The CDR3 is CSVGGGGGDYGYTF. The CDR3 coding sequence is TGCAGCGTTGGGGGAGGTGGGGGGGACTATGGCTACACCTTC.

This chain uses TRBV7-9 with TRBJ2-5, with 7 nucleotides matching TRBD1. With 5 bases clipped from V and 5 bases from J, the junction kept 11 bases outside the gene matches. The CDR3 sequence is 15 residues long. Germline lookup yields CDR1 SEHNR and CDR2 FQNEAQ (reference sequence). CDR3 nucleotide sequence: TGTGCCAGCAGCCAGGGACAGACAAATCGGGAGACCCAGTACTTC. This encodes CASSQGQTNRETQYF.